This T cell receptor (beta chain) was recorded in a study of blood T cell repertoires in COVID-19. At the level of the study: The study drew acute and convalescent COVID-19 samples from the United States, Italy and Spain.

Germline CDR1 is KGHDR and CDR2 is SFDVKD. The CDR3 runs to 14 residues. Trimming took 9 bases from V and 1 from J, leaving 13 bases between them. Method: immunoSEQ multiplex PCR; TCRdb's copy keeps in-frame clones and lacks some. The sample shows 150,000 or so clones, 87% of them seen only once. Participants were aged 18 to 89 years, lived in 25 or so US areas, and enrolled virtually. Symptom resolution, clearance, or two negative PCRs marked donors in Cohort 3 as recovered. The chain joins TRBV24-1 to TRBJ2-3, with D possibly being TRBD1 (6 bases). This receptor was taken from a woman between 45 and 65 years old who had recovered from COVID-19. Sequenced material: PBMCs or T cells enriched from blood (not recorded which). CDR3 region: CATSRAGGTDTQYF. For the CDR3, the DNA is TGTGCCACCTCCAGGGCAGGGGGCACAGATACGCAGTATTTT.